Shown below are 21 T cell receptor beta chains from a single sample sequenced in a study of Graves' ophthalmopathy and Graves' hyperthyroidism. The authors amplified TCR beta CDR3 regions from RNA transcripts. RT-PCR in the first round used HTBI primers; a second-round multiplex PCR followed. Each CDR3 protein is one row after TCRdb ran MiXCR on the multiplex PCR reads. The profile shows nearly 400,000 distinct CDR3 sequences, about 16% of them singletons. Sequenced sample: peripheral blood. The origin of the receptors is a woman younger than 30 with Graves' ophthalmopathy.

This clonotype was counted many times. This chain links TRBV12-3 or TRBV12-4 with TRBJ1-1; D unresolved. This CDR3 is built from 14 residues. Trimming removed 0 bases at V and 11 bases at J, with 16 bases between. CDR3 coding DNA: TGTGCCAGCAGTTTAGCGGGAGTTAAGGGTGACGCTTTCTTT. It translates to CASSLAGVKGDAFF.

This clonotype occurred many times. This sequence joins TRBV18 and TRBJ1-3; no reliable D call. Germline V gene data show CDR1 as KGHSH and CDR2 as LQKENI. Trimming stripped 0 bases from V and 0 bases from J, with 3 bases between. CDR3 length: 14 amino acids. CDR3 protein: CASSPPFSGNTIYF. In DNA form, the CDR3 reads TGTGCCAGCTCACCACCGTTCTCTGGAAACACCATATATTTT.

Ten or more counts support this clonotype. The gene calls are TRBV24-1 and TRBJ1-1; no reliable D call. Germline V gene sequence: CDR1 KGHDR, CDR2 SFDVKD. V gave up 5 bases and J gave up 1 base, with 10 bases separating them. The CDR3 runs to 14 residues. DNA for the CDR3: TGTGCCACCAGTGTACTAGGGCCGAACACTGAAGCTTTCTTT. Protein sequence: CATSVLGPNTEAFF.

CDR3 residues: CSARDRGTRNTEAFF. The DNA of the CDR3 is TGCAGTGCTAGAGATAGAGGGACGAGGAACACTGAAGCTTTCTTT. The V and J genes are TRBV20-1 and TRBJ1-1, with a tentative D call TRBD1 (5 bases). Trimming took off 0 bases at V and 1 base at J, with 12 bases between the two ends. Germline V gene lookup returns CDR1 DFQATT and CDR2 SNEGSKA (reference sequence). CDR3 length equals 15 residues.

This clonotype was seen at least ten times. The chain couples TRBV30 to TRBJ2-2; tentatively, D is TRBD2 (6 bases). V was pared by 5 bases and J by 6 bases, with 7 bases between. The CDR3 is made up of 11 amino acids. CDR1 and CDR2 (germline): GTSNPN, SVGIG (reference sequence). This CDR3 reads CAWSGAGELFF. In DNA, the CDR3 is TGTGCCTGGTCGGGGGCCGGGGAGCTGTTTTTT.

At least ten counts were recorded for this clonotype. The chain combines TRBV4-1 with TRBJ1-5; a possible D gene is TRBD1 (5 bases). Germline V gene sequence: CDR1 MGHRA, CDR2 YSYEKL. The ends were cut back, 4 bases at V and 2 bases at J, with 18 bases in the middle. This CDR3 comprises 17 residues. CDR3 loop: CASSPRPGGNGNQPQHF. The CDR3 bases are TGCGCCAGCAGCCCTCGTCCGGGGGGGAACGGCAATCAGCCCCAGCATTTT.

This sequence joins TRBV5-6 and TRBJ2-5, with 9 bases lining up with TRBD2. Germline lookup yields CDR1 SGHDT and CDR2 YYEEEE. The CDR3 length is 17 residues. Losses at the gene ends were 0 bases for V and 7 bases for J; bases not matched to a gene: 13. CDR3 coding DNA: TGTGCCAGCAGCTTGGCTAGCGGGACAACATATCCGGGGACCCAGTACTTC. As protein: CASSLASGTTYPGTQYF.

The V call is TRBV12-3 or TRBV12-4, the J call TRBJ2-2; weak D call: TRBD2 (7 bases). There are 15 residues in the CDR3. Deletions cut 5 bases from V and 4 bases from J, with 14 bases between. CDR3 coding DNA: TGTGCCAGCAGTCCCGGGGGGCGGGTCACCGGGGAGCTGTTTTTT. This encodes CASSPGGRVTGELFF.

The CDR3 DNA reads as TGTGCCAGCAATGAGGACGGGTACAGTGAAGCTTTCTTT. Protein product: CASNEDGYSEAFF. The genes are TRBV6-2 or TRBV6-3 and TRBJ1-1; D call uncertain. V dropped 7 bases and J dropped 7 bases, with 16 bases sitting between them. The CDR3 is 13 residues long. Germline-derived CDR1 and CDR2 are MNHEY and SVGEGT.

This clonotype was seen a handful of times. The gene calls are TRBV18 and TRBJ1-6; maybe TRBD1 (5 bases). This CDR3 is 17 amino acids long. Trimming took 2 bases from V and 0 from J, leaving 11 bases between them. Germline V gene data show CDR1 as KGHSH and CDR2 as LQKENI. The CDR3 reads CASSPIKGSSYNSPLHF. The CDR3 coding sequence is TGTGCCAGCTCACCAATCAAGGGGAGCTCCTATAATTCACCCCTCCACTTT. Looking up the rest from reference TRBV18 and TRBJ1-6 gives the full variable domain: NAGVMQNPRHLVRRRGQEARLRCSPMKGHSHVYWYRQLPEEGLKFMVYLQKENIIDESGMPKERFSAEFPKEGPSILRIQQVVRGDSAAYFCASSPIKGSSYNSPLHFGNGTRLTVT.

This clonotype has at least ten counts. This chain uses TRBV6-1 with TRBJ2-7, with 8 nucleotides matching TRBD1. Germline lookup yields CDR1 MNHNS and CDR2 SASEGT. The CDR3 loop spans 12 amino acids. The V segment lost 6 bases and the J segment 5 bases; nucleotides outside the gene matches: 3. The CDR3 DNA reads as TGTGCCAGCAGGGACAGGGAAGACGAGCAGTACTTC. Protein product: CASRDREDEQYF.

There are many counts of this clonotype. The chain links TRBV20-1 to TRBJ2-5; D tentatively fits TRBD1 or TRBD2 (5 bases each). The V gene's germline CDR1 is DFQATT and CDR2 SNEGSKA (reference sequence). The CDR3 loop spans 13 amino acids. Trimming cost V 1 base and J 0 bases, with 6 bases left between them. The CDR3 protein is CSARVGDQETQYF. The DNA of the CDR3 is TGCAGTGCTAGAGTGGGGGACCAAGAGACCCAGTACTTC.

There are many counts of this clonotype. The CDR3: CASSPPVQGQYTGELFF. As DNA, the CDR3 is TGTGCCAGCTCACCACCGGTACAGGGACAGTACACCGGGGAGCTGTTTTTT. The V gene is TRBV18, the J gene TRBJ2-2; 7 positions match TRBD1. This CDR3 comprises 17 residues. With 0 bases clipped from V and 3 bases from J, the junction kept 7 bases outside the gene matches. Germline V lookup: CDR1 KGHSH, CDR2 LQKENI.

The chain carries TRBV27 and TRBJ2-2, with D unclear. The CDR3 is made up of 14 amino acids. Germline V gene sequence: CDR1 MNHEY, CDR2 SMNVEV (reference sequence). V lost 3 bases, J lost 2 bases, and 7 bases lay in between. In nucleotides, the CDR3 is TGTGCCAGCAGTTTCGAGATTAACACCGGGGAGCTGTTTTTT. Its translation: CASSFEINTGELFF.

The chain recombines TRBV12-3 or TRBV12-4 with TRBJ1-5; the D gene is possibly TRBD1 (6 bases). There are 16 residues in the CDR3. Trimming shortened V by 5 bases and J by 6 bases, and 20 bases separated the two germline ends. The CDR3 DNA reads as TGTGCCAGCAGTCTCGGAGGGGGGGTGATTGGTCAGCCCCAGCATTTT. Its protein product is CASSLGGGVIGQPQHF.

At least ten counts were recorded for this clonotype. J is TRBJ2-7 and V is TRBV28; a weak D match, TRBD1 (6 bases). The V end lost 3 bases, the J end lost 1 base, and 13 bases lay between the germline ends. This CDR3 comprises 15 residues. Germline loops: CDR1 MDHEN, CDR2 SYDVKM. The DNA for the CDR3 is TGTGCCAGCAGTTTCTTACAGGGACCATCCTACGAGCAGTACTTC. Translation gives CASSFLQGPSYEQYF.

This clonotype was seen repeatedly, ten times or more. The chain uses TRBV7-9 and TRBJ1-1; 7 bases map to TRBD1. Per germline, CDR1 SEHNR and CDR2 FQNEAQ (reference sequence). This CDR3 comprises 15 residues. With V trimmed by 4 bases and J by 11 bases, 16 bases remained unmatched. CDR3 sequence: CASSSDRDVSRVAFF. CDR3 coding DNA: TGTGCCAGCAGCTCCGACAGGGACGTCAGTCGCGTGGCTTTCTTT.

This clonotype was counted many times. This chain connects TRBV24-1 to TRBJ2-2; 8 bases agree with TRBD2. Germline V gene lookup returns CDR1 KGHDR and CDR2 SFDVKD. The V gene end was trimmed by 5 bases and the J gene end by 4 bases; junction bases not matched to a gene: 2. CDR3 length: 14 amino acids. The CDR3, as DNA: TGTGCCACCAGTGCCGGACTAGCCACCGGGGAGCTGTTTTTT. As protein: CATSAGLATGELFF.

Only one count was recorded for this clonotype. The chain carries TRBV7-9 and TRBJ2-5, with TRBD2 matching over 7 bases. This CDR3 region has 15 residues. With 4 bases clipped from V and 4 bases from J, the junction kept 9 bases outside the gene matches. Per germline, CDR1 SEHNR and CDR2 FQNEAQ (reference sequence). CDR3 residues: CASSSSGRRGETQYF. CDR3 nucleotide sequence: TGTGCCAGCAGCTCATCCGGGAGGAGGGGAGAGACCCAGTACTTC.

The sample holds many counts of this clonotype. This chain links TRBV5-1 with TRBJ2-2; a possible D gene is TRBD1 (5 bases). Germline V gives CDR1 SGHRS, CDR2 YFSETQ. The CDR3 length is 16 residues. Trimming cost V 2 bases and J 4 bases, with 15 bases left between them. CDR3 in amino acids: CASSFSNRRGTGELFF. The CDR3 DNA is TGCGCCAGCAGCTTCTCGAACAGGCGCGGCACCGGGGAGCTGTTTTTT.

The chain couples TRBV5-1 to TRBJ2-2, with 8 nucleotides matching TRBD2. CDR1 and CDR2 from the germline V gene are SGHRS and YFSETQ. CDR3 length: 17 amino acids. V lost 4 bases, J lost 5 bases, and 13 bases stayed unmatched. The CDR3 region has the DNA TGCGCCAGCAGCAGAGATAGCGGGGCTCCCTCTACCGGGGAGCTGTTTTTT. Translated: CASSRDSGAPSTGELFF.